The following is a T cell receptor (beta chain) sequence with its context. The record originates from a study of blood T cell repertoires in COVID-19. Background on the study: The United States, Italy and Spain supplied acute and convalescent COVID-19 samples. The cDNA or gDNA used as material had been derived from T cells, B-cell-depleted T cells, or PBMCs.

Source study methods: Amplification of reference gene primers provided the estimated nucleated cell counts. TCRdb's table, derived via immunoSEQ multiplex PCR, lists solely in-frame clones and lacks some. The V and J calls and the clone size are those of that table, but D and trimming were determined from the DNA. This sample has tens of thousands of clones, with around 82% found just once. V lost 2 bases and J 4 bases, leaving 7 bases between the germline ends. CDR1 is SGHRS and CDR2 is YFSETQ in the germline V gene. This CDR3 region has 14 residues. The specimen was peripheral blood. This sequence joins TRBV5-1 and TRBJ1-6; D might be TRBD1 (6 bases). This clonotype originated in a man aged 40-49 years with acute or convalescent COVID-19. The CDR3 sequence is CASSFTGYNSPLHF. CDR3 coding DNA: TGCGCCAGCAGCTTTACAGGGTATAATTCACCCCTCCACTTT.